This TCR beta chain came from a study of CD8 T cells in Susac syndrome. Random hexamers were used to reverse transcribe roughly 0.5 to 1 ug of RNA. A multiplex approach, immunoSEQ multiplex PCR, amplified TCR beta CDR3 across 54 Vbeta and 13 Jbeta. TCRdb re-derived calls from the immunoSEQ multiplex PCR reads in MiXCR, one entry per CDR3 protein. Of some 150,000 distinct CDR3 sequences listed, around 95% are singletons. CD8+ and CD4+ T cells from blood underwent TCR beta sequencing. The source is a human donor with multiple sclerosis. The specimen was CD8+ T cells from PBMCs.

CDR3 loop: CASSPSRAGRTSYEQYF. The CDR3 nucleotides read TGTGCCAGCAGCCCTTCACGAGCGGGAAGAACCTCCTACGAGCAGTACTTC. The genes are TRBV13 and TRBJ2-7; 7 bases are a match to TRBD2. Losses at the gene ends were 5 bases for V and 0 bases for J; bases not matched to a gene: 13. This CDR3 comprises 17 residues. CDR1 and CDR2 from the germline V gene are PRHDT and FYEKMQ (reference sequence).